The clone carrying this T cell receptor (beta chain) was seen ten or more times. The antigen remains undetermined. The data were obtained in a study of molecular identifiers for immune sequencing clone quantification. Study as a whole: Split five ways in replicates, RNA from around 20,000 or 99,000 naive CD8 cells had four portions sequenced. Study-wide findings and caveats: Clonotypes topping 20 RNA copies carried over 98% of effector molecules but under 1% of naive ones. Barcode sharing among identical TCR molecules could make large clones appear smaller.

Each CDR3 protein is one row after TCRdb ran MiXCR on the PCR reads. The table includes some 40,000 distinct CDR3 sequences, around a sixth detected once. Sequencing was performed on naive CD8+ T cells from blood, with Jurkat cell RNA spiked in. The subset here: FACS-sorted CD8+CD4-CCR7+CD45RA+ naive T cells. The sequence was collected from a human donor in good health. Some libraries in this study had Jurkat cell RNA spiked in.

The CDR3 is CASSLVNRGRDNEQFF. The CDR3 nucleotides are TGTGCCAGCAGCTTAGTAAACAGGGGGCGAGACAATGAGCAGTTCTTC. The rearrangement uses TRBV7-2 and TRBJ2-1, with TRBD1 identical over 9 bases. V trimming: 1 base; J trimming: 5 bases; junction bases outside the gene matches: 6. CDR3 size: 16 residues. The V gene's germline CDR1 is SGHTA and CDR2 FQGNSA.